Listed here is a single T cell receptor (beta chain). This sample is drawn from a study of blood T cell repertoires in COVID-19. On the study more broadly: Researchers got acute and convalescent COVID-19 samples from the United States, Italy and Spain. T cells, B-cell-depleted T cells, or PBMCs supplied cDNA or gDNA.

As handled by the study authors: Quantification of nucleated cells was approximated via reference gene primer amplification. The repertoire was sequenced with immunoSEQ multiplex PCR; TCRdb's copy has only in-frame clones and lacks some. Clone size and the V and J calls come from that table; the DNA yielded D and trimming. This sample has approximately 300,000 clones, with more than 90% found just once. Per germline, CDR1 SQVTM and CDR2 ANQGSEA. Trimming removed 0 bases from V and 7 bases from J, with 15 bases in between. This CDR3 spans 14 amino acids. This chain links TRBV29-1 with TRBJ1-2; D remains ambiguous. Sequencing was carried out using PBMCs or T cells enriched from blood (not recorded which). The TCR originated in a young woman who had recovered from COVID-19. The CDR3 DNA reads as TGCAGCGTTGAAGAATCCCGGGTGTTGGGTGGCTACACCTTC. Translation: CSVEESRVLGGYTF.